The 10 T cell receptor beta chains in this list originate from one sample, sequenced in a study of OX40 agonist ivuxolimab in advanced cancers. Library preparation employed the immunoSEQ multiplex PCR assay. This is the immuneACCESS table as TCRdb keeps it, with only in-frame sequences that have V and J called. A part of the clones is gone; compared with another copy, unresolved V genes explain less than half, and the rest is unexplained. The sample table records 60,000 or so clones; about 87% of these occur just once. The ten top clones hold around 5.2% of the sample. The material was CD4+ or CD8+ T cells sorted from blood, obtained in a trial of the OX40 agonist ivuxolimab. These receptors originate from an adult with an advanced solid tumor such as melanoma, head and neck, liver or kidney cancer.

The rearrangement links TRBV5-8 to TRBJ1-3; D is ambiguous. This CDR3 comprises 13 residues. V lost 4 bases and J lost 7, with 12 bases in between. The V gene's germline CDR1 is SGHTS and CDR2 YDEGEE. CDR3 coding DNA: TGTGCCAGCAGCCCGGGCCGAGGGAACACCATATATTTT. This gives the protein CASSPGRGNTIYF.

This clone has only a few counts. The chain joins TRBV20-1 to TRBJ2-1; D is uncertain. Trimming took 2 bases from V and 7 from J, leaving 3 bases between them. The CDR3 runs 10 residues. In germline, CDR1 is DFQATT, CDR2 SNEGSKA (reference sequence). In nucleotides, the CDR3 is TGCAGTGCTAGAAATAATGAGCAGTTCTTC. Amino acid sequence: CSARNNEQFF.

The chain uses TRBV2 and TRBJ2-5, with 8 positions matching TRBD1. TRBJ2-7 matches the DNA end more closely, so the J call is doubtful. This CDR3 comprises 15 residues. Germline CDR1 is SNHLY and CDR2 is FYNNEI. The DNA of the CDR3 is TGTGCCAGCAGGCCCAGACAGGGGATCGGAAGCGAGCAGTACTTC. It codes for CASRPRQGIGSEQYF.

The chain employs TRBV29-1 and TRBJ2-5; no firm D call. The CDR3 sequence is 12 residues long. Trimming removed 8 bases at V and 0 bases at J, with 10 bases between. In germline, CDR1 is SQVTM, CDR2 ANQGSEA. The CDR3 loop is CSSMYYQETQYF. In DNA form, the CDR3 reads TGCAGCAGTATGTACTACCAAGAGACCCAGTACTTC.

J is TRBJ2-4 and V is TRBV25-1; 7 bases map to TRBD2. V gave up 4 bases and J gave up 7 bases; unmatched junction bases: 4. Germline CDR1 is MGHDK and CDR2 is SYGVNS. The CDR3 loop spans 13 amino acids. CDR3 DNA sequence: TGTGCCAGCAGTGTTACGGGAGGCAACATTCAGTACTTC. Protein product: CASSVTGGNIQYF.

The rearrangement uses TRBV15 and TRBJ1-1; D is unclear. Germline CDR1 and CDR2: LNHNV and YYDKDF (reference sequence). Trimming left V 0 bases short and J 4 bases short, with 3 bases between. The CDR3 has 12 amino acids. The DNA for the CDR3 is TGTGCCACCAGCAGAGAAGGCACTGAAGCTTTCTTT. Its translation: CATSREGTEAFF.

By share, this clone counts as medium-sized. This sample also contains other DNA sequences that code for the same CDR3. The CDR3 sequence: CAWNRGLNTEAFF. CDR3 bases: TGTGCCTGGAACCGAGGGTTGAACACTGAAGCTTTCTTT. The chain links TRBV30 to TRBJ1-1; D is ambiguous. Germline V lookup: CDR1 GTSNPN, CDR2 SVGIG (reference sequence). V lost 4 bases to trimming and J lost 0 bases, with 9 bases between them. The CDR3 loop spans 13 amino acids.

V and J are TRBV11-2 and TRBJ2-7; 7 nucleotides align to TRBD2. Germline values: CDR1 SGHAT, CDR2 FQNNGV. The V gene end was trimmed by 5 bases and the J gene end by 5 bases; junction bases not matched to a gene: 6. The CDR3 is 13 amino acids. The CDR3 is CASSPIRGDEQYF. In DNA form, the CDR3 reads TGTGCCAGCAGCCCAATCCGGGGGGACGAGCAGTACTTC.

The chain employs TRBV6-5 and TRBJ2-2; D perhaps matches TRBD2 (5 bases). This CDR3 has 14 residues. Germline V gene lookup returns CDR1 MNHEY and CDR2 SVGAGI. The ends were cut back, 5 bases at V and 3 bases at J, with 10 bases in the middle. Here the CDR3 reads CASSSRGYTGELFF. Here the CDR3 DNA reads TGTGCCAGCAGTAGCCGGGGTTACACCGGGGAGCTGTTTTTT.

This chain links TRBV6-5 with TRBJ2-4, with a possible D match to TRBD2 (7 bases). Germline values: CDR1 MNHEY, CDR2 SVGAGI. This CDR3 is built from 12 residues. Trimming stripped 6 bases from V and 7 bases from J, with 10 bases between. The CDR3 coding sequence is TGTGCCAGCAGCGAGGGGGGGAACATTCAGTACTTC. Translating it yields CASSEGGNIQYF.